This entry is about one T cell receptor beta chain. Its antigen is undetermined. This record comes from a study of early T cells in non-severe SARS-CoV-2 infection. For the study at large: Bulk RNA isolated from unsorted whole blood underwent sequencing; chains were not paired. Study results and caveats: Private and CD4 specificities were missed by VDJdb matching, skewed to anti-spike CD8.

Researchers attached unique molecular identifiers to individual cDNA molecules. TCRdb independently ran MiXCR on the 5' RACE reads; one entry per CDR3 protein. The sample lists tens of thousands of distinct CDR3 sequences, less than 20% seen once, with approximately 9% in the top ten. The sample consisted of whole blood, taken at baseline. This clonotype was obtained from an adult who was a healthcare worker with PCR-confirmed SARS-CoV-2 infection or an uninfected control (not recorded which).

The CDR3 DNA is TGTGCCAGCAGGACGACGACAGATACGCAGTATTTT. Protein sequence: CASRTTTDTQYF. This chain connects TRBV11-2 to TRBJ2-3; D is undetermined. Trimming took 6 bases from V and 3 from J, leaving 7 bases between them. Per germline, CDR1 SGHAT and CDR2 FQNNGV. This CDR3 is 12 amino acids long.